The 24 T cell receptor beta chains reported below all come from one sample, sequenced in a study of blood T cell repertoires in COVID-19. The method was immunoSEQ multiplex PCR; TCRdb's version includes in-frame clones alone and lacks a portion of them. The profile shows some 170,000 clones, 87% of them singletons. The specimen was peripheral blood. The receptors were gathered from a woman between 65 and 79 years old with COVID-19, enrolled during active disease.

The J gene is TRBJ2-7, the V gene TRBV6-6, with D tentatively TRBD1 (5 bases). Germline CDR1 MNHNY, CDR2 SVGAGI (reference sequence). V was cut by 4 bases and J by 7 bases, with 8 bases left in between. The CDR3 has 11 residues. The CDR3 spells CASSLRGEQYF. CDR3 sequence (DNA): TGTGCCAGCAGTTTAAGGGGTGAGCAGTACTTC.

CDR3 DNA: TGTGCCAGCAGCCAAGTTGGGACAGGGTTTTCGGCTGGAAACACCATATATTTT. It translates to CASSQVGTGFSAGNTIYF. The genes are TRBV4-2 and TRBJ1-3, with 9 bases aligning to TRBD1. Trimming cost V 1 base and J 2 bases; bases outside gene matches: 9. The CDR3 extends over 18 amino acids. The germline V gene has CDR1 LGHNA and CDR2 YNFKEQ.

This chain connects TRBV2 to TRBJ2-7; 11 bases agree with TRBD2. Germline V gives CDR1 SNHLY, CDR2 FYNNEI. The CDR3 has 14 amino acids. V lost 10 bases and J lost 7; bases outside the gene matches: 12. This CDR3 reads CATKETSGSEEQYF. The CDR3, as DNA: TGTGCCACCAAGGAAACTAGCGGGAGTGAAGAGCAGTACTTC.

The rearrangement joins TRBV4-1 to TRBJ2-7, with 7 nucleotides matching TRBD2. The germline V gene has CDR1 MGHRA and CDR2 YSYEKL. After removal of 0 bases from V and 7 bases from J, the junction contained 9 bases not matched to a gene. There are 15 residues in the CDR3. Here the CDR3 reads CASSQDKRASGEQYF. In DNA form, the CDR3 reads TGCGCCAGCAGCCAAGATAAAAGGGCTAGCGGAGAGCAGTACTTC.

DNA for the CDR3: TGTGCCAGCAGCAAAGCCGGGACAGGGTTGGAGACCCAGTACTTC. Its translation: CASSKAGTGLETQYF. The V gene is TRBV7-2, the J gene TRBJ2-5, with 9 bases aligning to TRBD1. The CDR3 length is 15 residues. Germline V lookup: CDR1 SGHTA, CDR2 FQGNSA. The V and J ends lost 5 bases and 5 bases, in that order; junction bases with no gene match: 9.

The chain links TRBV14 to TRBJ1-4; D gene unclear. Between the trimmed V and J ends, which lost 2 bases and 8 bases, there was a span of 9 bases. CDR3 length: 13 amino acids. Germline CDR1 reads SGHDN; CDR2 reads FVKESK. The CDR3 is CASSQIGREKLFF. The DNA for the CDR3 is TGTGCCAGCAGCCAAATTGGGAGGGAAAAACTGTTTTTT.

This clone was seen just once. The chain couples TRBV30 to TRBJ1-6; unclear D gene. Germline loops: CDR1 GTSNPN, CDR2 SVGIG (reference sequence). CDR3 length: 15 amino acids. The V end was cut by 4 bases, the J end by 0 bases, with 10 bases between. As DNA, the CDR3 is TGTGCCTGGATACAGACGAGCTCCTATAATTCACCCCTCCACTTT. It encodes CAWIQTSSYNSPLHF.

This chain links TRBV7-3 with TRBJ2-3, with D possibly matching TRBD1 (6 bases). Germline assignment: CDR1 SGHTA and CDR2 FQGTGA. CDR3 length: 15 residues. V was cut by 3 bases and J by 0 bases, with 10 bases left in between. CDR3 DNA sequence: TGTGCCAGCAGCTTGGTGGGGACAAGCACAGATACGCAGTATTTT. This translates into CASSLVGTSTDTQYF.

This clone has just one count. The chain is built from TRBV3-1 (or the pseudogene TRBV3-2) and TRBJ2-7, with D perhaps TRBD2 (6 bases). Trimming cost V 4 bases and J 7 bases, with 8 bases left between them. The CDR3 has 11 residues. Germline CDR1 is LGHDT and CDR2 is YNNKEL (reference sequence). The CDR3 sequence is CASSLGGEQYF. DNA of the CDR3: TGTGCCAGCAGCCTGGGGGGTGAGCAGTACTTC.

V is TRBV25-1 and J is TRBJ2-1; 11 bases align to TRBD1. The CDR3 runs 15 residues. The germline gives CDR1 MGHDK, CDR2 SYGVNS. V was pared by 8 bases and J by 8 bases, with 11 bases of the junction left unmatched. The CDR3 coding sequence is TGTGCCAGCTTAGCTGGGACAGGGGGGGTCGATGAGCAGTTCTTC. It translates to CASLAGTGGVDEQFF.

This clone was observed once. This sequence joins TRBV9 and TRBJ1-3, with a possible D match to TRBD1 (6 bases). V lost 0 bases to trimming and J lost 7 bases, with 8 bases between them. This CDR3 is 13 amino acids long. In germline, CDR1 is SGDLS, CDR2 YYNGEE. The CDR3 DNA reads as TGTGCCAGCAGCGTAGATAGGGGGAACACCATATATTTT. Its protein product is CASSVDRGNTIYF.

This clone appeared once. V and J are TRBV6-5 and TRBJ1-5; 10 bases map to TRBD1. This CDR3 spans 14 amino acids. Germline CDR1 is MNHEY and CDR2 is SVGAGI. Trimming at V came to 5 bases and at J to 6 bases, leaving 4 bases not matched to a gene. CDR3 in amino acids: CASSTGTGVQPQHF. CDR3 sequence (DNA): TGTGCCAGCAGTACCGGGACAGGGGTTCAGCCCCAGCATTTT.

This sequence joins TRBV19 and TRBJ2-5, with TRBD1 as a possible D gene (6 bases). Looked up from germline, CDR1 is LNHDA and CDR2 is SQIVND (reference sequence). The CDR3 sequence is 14 residues long. The V and J ends lost 6 bases and 3 bases respectively, with 14 bases between them. The CDR3: CASRSGQKKETQYF. DNA of the CDR3: TGTGCCAGTAGATCCGGACAGAAAAAAGAGACCCAGTACTTC.

The J gene is TRBJ1-5, the V gene TRBV3-1 (or the pseudogene TRBV3-2); unclear D gene. Germline V gene lookup returns CDR1 LGHDT and CDR2 YNNKEL (reference sequence). This CDR3 is 14 amino acids long. V was clipped by 5 bases and J by 2 bases, with 10 bases between them. In DNA, the CDR3 is TGTGCCAGCAGCGCGGGCCGTGGCAATCAGCCCCAGCATTTT. Translation gives CASSAGRGNQPQHF.

The chain combines TRBV6-2 or TRBV6-3 with TRBJ2-7, with TRBD1 matching over 8 bases. The V gene's germline CDR1 is MNHEY and CDR2 SVGEGT. This CDR3 region has 16 residues. Trimming at V came to 5 bases and at J to 3 bases, leaving 12 bases not matched to a gene. CDR3 bases: TGTGCCAGCAGTCGCACGCCCGGGACAGGCGTCTACGAGCAGTACTTC. Translating it yields CASSRTPGTGVYEQYF.

This rearrangement joins TRBV9 to TRBJ2-2; 10 nucleotides match TRBD1. CDR1 and CDR2 (germline): SGDLS, YYNGEE. The CDR3 is made up of 17 amino acids. The ends lost 0 bases at V and 6 bases at J; junction bases unmatched: 8. The CDR3, as DNA: TGTGCCAGCAGCGTAGGACAGGGGGCCGGTTTTCCCGGGGAGCTGTTTTTT. It translates to CASSVGQGAGFPGELFF.

The chain links TRBV7-9 to TRBJ1-6; D remains unclear. The CDR3 has 14 residues. From germline, CDR1 is SEHNR and CDR2 FQNEAQ (reference sequence). Between the trimmed V and J ends, which lost 5 bases and 8 bases, there was a span of 13 bases. The CDR3 loop is CASSLGGGDSPLHF. The CDR3 nucleotides are TGTGCCAGCAGCCTAGGAGGCGGGGATTCACCCCTCCACTTT.

The chain carries TRBV27 and TRBJ2-7; D perhaps matches TRBD2 (5 bases). V gave up 3 bases and J gave up 5 bases, with 14 bases separating them. The germline CDR1 and CDR2 sequences are MNHEY and SMNVEV (reference sequence). The CDR3 is 14 residues long. CDR3 DNA sequence: TGTGCCAGCAGTTTCCCCGGGCGGGTCAACGAGCAGTACTTC. Protein product: CASSFPGRVNEQYF.

This sequence joins TRBV7-9 and TRBJ2-3, with 13 bases matching TRBD2. This CDR3 is built from 16 residues. The V and J ends lost 3 bases and 2 bases, in that order; junction bases with no gene match: 2. The germline V gene encodes CDR1 SEHNR and CDR2 FQNEAQ (reference sequence). CDR3 in amino acids: CASSLGLAGLTDTQYF. CDR3 coding DNA: TGTGCCAGCAGCTTGGGACTAGCGGGACTCACAGATACGCAGTATTTT.

This chain connects TRBV10-3 to TRBJ2-7; weak D call: TRBD1 (5 bases). The CDR3 extends over 12 amino acids. V was pared by 5 bases and J by 4 bases, with 9 bases between. Germline V gives CDR1 ENHRY, CDR2 SYGVKD. CDR3 coding DNA: TGTGCCATCAGTTCAGGGCAGTACGAGCAGTACTTC. Translating gives CAISSGQYEQYF.

V usage is TRBV12-3 or TRBV12-4 and J usage is TRBJ1-5; tentative D call: TRBD1 (6 bases). The CDR3 length is 13 residues. Trimming left V 3 bases short and J 7 bases short, with 10 bases between. CDR3 sequence reads: CASSFGGHQPQHF. The CDR3 DNA follows: TGTGCCAGCAGTTTTGGGGGACACCAGCCCCAGCATTTT.

The chain couples TRBV19 to TRBJ1-1; 10 bases align to TRBD1. The length of the CDR3 is 16 residues. V shed 8 bases and J 1 base; nucleotides not matched to a gene: 10. Germline V gene lookup returns CDR1 LNHDA and CDR2 SQIVND (reference sequence). CDR3: CASSPRTGGGNTEAFF. In DNA form, the CDR3 reads TGTGCCAGTTCCCCGAGGACAGGGGGGGGGAACACTGAAGCTTTCTTT.

The rearrangement joins TRBV5-6 to TRBJ1-2; 7 nucleotides line up with TRBD1. The germline V gene has CDR1 SGHDT and CDR2 YYEEEE. The V gene end was trimmed by 6 bases and the J gene end by 1 base; junction bases not matched to a gene: 12. The length of the CDR3 is 16 residues. CDR3 coding DNA: TGTGCCAGCACAATGCTAGACAGGGAGTTTAACTATGGCTACACCTTC. Protein product: CASTMLDREFNYGYTF.

The rearrangement uses TRBV6-4 and TRBJ1-1; 9 positions match TRBD1. The germline gives CDR1 MRHNA, CDR2 SNTAGT. With 3 bases clipped from V and 1 base from J, the junction kept 6 bases outside the gene matches. The CDR3 has 16 residues. CDR3 protein: CASSERGDRANTEAFF. CDR3 nucleotides: TGTGCCAGCAGTGAACGGGGGGACAGGGCGAACACTGAAGCTTTCTTT.